This T cell receptor beta chain originates from a study of blood T cell repertoires in COVID-19. As for the study in general: Acute and convalescent COVID-19 specimens originated in the United States, Italy and Spain. T cells, B-cell-depleted T cells, or PBMCs provided the cDNA or gDNA that served as material.

In the authors' workflow: Using reference gene primer amplification, nucleated cell counts were estimated. The repertoire was sequenced with immunoSEQ multiplex PCR; TCRdb's copy has only in-frame clones and lacks some. V and J calls and clone size follow that table, whereas D and trimming were derived from the DNA. The table records approximately 330,000 clones, 87% of them present only once. Seattle's cohort entered during active infection and was followed longitudinally. Per the germline V gene, CDR1 is SGHTA and CDR2 is FQGNSA. The V end lost 4 bases, the J end lost 5 bases, and 18 bases lay between the germline ends. This CDR3 contains 15 residues.

Material for sequencing was peripheral blood. The TCR sequence derives from a man aged 25-45 years with COVID-19, enrolled during active disease. This chain uses TRBV7-2 with TRBJ2-7; D may be TRBD2 (7 bases). The CDR3 DNA sequence: TGTGCCAGCAGCTCATCACGGGGGGCGAGGAACGAGCAGTACTTC. Its protein is CASSSSRGARNEQYF.